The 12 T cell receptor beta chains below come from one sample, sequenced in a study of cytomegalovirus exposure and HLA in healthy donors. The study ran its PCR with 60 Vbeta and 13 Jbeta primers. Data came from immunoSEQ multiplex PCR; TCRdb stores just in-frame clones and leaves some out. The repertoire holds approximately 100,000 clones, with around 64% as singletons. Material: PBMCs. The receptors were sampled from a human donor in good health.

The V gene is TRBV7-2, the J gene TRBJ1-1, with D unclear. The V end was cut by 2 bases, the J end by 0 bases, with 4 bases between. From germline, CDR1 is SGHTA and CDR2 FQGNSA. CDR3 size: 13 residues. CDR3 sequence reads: CASSLSVNTEAFF. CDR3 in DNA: TGTGCCAGCAGCTTAAGCGTGAACACTGAAGCTTTCTTT.

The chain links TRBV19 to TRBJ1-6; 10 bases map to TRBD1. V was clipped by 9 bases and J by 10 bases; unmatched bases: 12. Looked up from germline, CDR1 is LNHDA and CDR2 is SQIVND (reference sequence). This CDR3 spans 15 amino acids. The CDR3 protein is CASQTGTGVGSPLHF. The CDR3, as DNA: TGTGCCAGCCAGACCGGGACAGGGGTTGGGTCACCCCTCCACTTT.

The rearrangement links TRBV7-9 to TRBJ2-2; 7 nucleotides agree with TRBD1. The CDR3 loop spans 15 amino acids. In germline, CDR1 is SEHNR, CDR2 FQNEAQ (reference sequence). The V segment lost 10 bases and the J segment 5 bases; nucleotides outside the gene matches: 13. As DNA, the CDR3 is TGTGCCATCGATTACAGGGACAGCTTGACCGGGGAGCTGTTTTTT. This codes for CAIDYRDSLTGELFF.

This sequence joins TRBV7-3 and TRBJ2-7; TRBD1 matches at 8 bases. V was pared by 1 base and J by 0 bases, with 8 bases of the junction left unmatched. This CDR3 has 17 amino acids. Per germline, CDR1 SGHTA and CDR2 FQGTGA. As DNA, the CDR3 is TGTGCCAGCAGCTTAAAAAGGGGACAGGTAAGCTCCTACGAGCAGTACTTC. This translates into CASSLKRGQVSSYEQYF.

The CDR3 region has the DNA TGTGCCAGCAGCTTAAGCGACGTAACCTACGAGCAGTACTTC. As protein: CASSLSDVTYEQYF. The chain couples TRBV7-8 to TRBJ2-5, with D hard to call. Matching the DNA end better, TRBJ2-7 makes the J call doubtful. The CDR3 runs 14 residues. Germline V lookup: CDR1 SGHVS, CDR2 FQNEAQ.

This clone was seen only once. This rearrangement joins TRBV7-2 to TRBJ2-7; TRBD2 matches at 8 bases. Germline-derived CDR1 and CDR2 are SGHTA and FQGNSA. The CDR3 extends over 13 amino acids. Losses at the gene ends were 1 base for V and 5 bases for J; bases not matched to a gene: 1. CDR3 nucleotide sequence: TGTGCCAGCAGCTTAGGGGGACTAGACGAGCAGTACTTC. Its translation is CASSLGGLDEQYF.

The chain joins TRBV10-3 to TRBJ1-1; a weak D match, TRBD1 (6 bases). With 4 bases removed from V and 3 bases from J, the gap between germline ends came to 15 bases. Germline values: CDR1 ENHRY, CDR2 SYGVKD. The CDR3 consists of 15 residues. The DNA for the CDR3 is TGTGCCATCAGTGGGACAGAAAAGACCTACACTGAAGCTTTCTTT. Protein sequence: CAISGTEKTYTEAFF.

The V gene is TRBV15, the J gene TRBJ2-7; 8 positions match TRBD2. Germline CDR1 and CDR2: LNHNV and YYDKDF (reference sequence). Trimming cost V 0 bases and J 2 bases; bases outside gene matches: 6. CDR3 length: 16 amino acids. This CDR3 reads CATSRESTSGAYEQYF. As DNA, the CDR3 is TGTGCCACCAGCAGAGAGTCTACTAGCGGAGCCTACGAGCAGTACTTC.

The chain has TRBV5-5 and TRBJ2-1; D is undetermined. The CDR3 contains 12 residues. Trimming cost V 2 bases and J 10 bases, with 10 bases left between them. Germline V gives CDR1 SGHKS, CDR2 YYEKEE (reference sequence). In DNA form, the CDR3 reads TGTGCCAGCAGCTTCAGGATGCTCGAGCAGTTCTTC. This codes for CASSFRMLEQFF.

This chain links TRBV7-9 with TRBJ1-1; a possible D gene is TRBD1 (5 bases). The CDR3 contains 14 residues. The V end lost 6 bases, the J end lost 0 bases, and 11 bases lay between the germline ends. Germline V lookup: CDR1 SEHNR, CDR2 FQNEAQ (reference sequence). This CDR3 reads CASSSGHMNTEAFF. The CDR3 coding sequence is TGTGCCAGCAGTTCCGGACATATGAACACTGAAGCTTTCTTT.

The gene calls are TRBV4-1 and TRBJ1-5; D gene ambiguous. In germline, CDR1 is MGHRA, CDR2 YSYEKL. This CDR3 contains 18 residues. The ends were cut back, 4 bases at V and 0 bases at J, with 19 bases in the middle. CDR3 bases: TGCGCCAGCAGCCCAAACGGGTGGAGGCAGTATAGCAATCAGCCCCAGCATTTT. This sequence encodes CASSPNGWRQYSNQPQHF.

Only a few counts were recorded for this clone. The CDR3 coding sequence is TGTGCCAGTAGTATACGGGACAGGAATCAGCCCCAGCATTTT. Translating it yields CASSIRDRNQPQHF. The rearrangement joins TRBV19 to TRBJ1-5, with 8 bases lining up with TRBD1. After removal of 2 bases from V and 4 bases from J, the junction contained 1 base not matched to a gene. Germline assignment: CDR1 LNHDA and CDR2 SQIVND (reference sequence). This CDR3 is 14 amino acids long.